These T cell receptor beta chains were read from a single sample in a study of cytomegalovirus exposure and HLA in healthy donors. Profiled with immunoSEQ multiplex PCR; TCRdb holds only in-frame clones, not every one. The sample has fewer than 200,000 clones; around 83% are singletons. Material: PBMCs. These receptor sequences come from a man over 45 in good health and CMV-seronegative. The CDR3 runs from the conserved cysteine through the conserved F or W. Fields, in order: J gene, clone size, V gene, D gene, CDR3 protein, CDR3 DNA. A D gene is named only where the DNA matches it firmly. Rows give clone size only sometimes, using once, few, many, or a class for an expanded clone.

TRBJ1-4,-,TRBV5-1,-,CASSLPTREKLFF,TGCGCCAGCAGCTTGCCCACTAGAGAAAAACTGTTTTTT
TRBJ1-2,-,TRBV7-2,-,CASSSGIYGYTF,TGTGCCAGCAGCTCAGGGATTTATGGCTACACCTTC
TRBJ2-1,-,TRBV11-2,-,CASSLDLLSPYNEQFF,TGTGCCAGCAGCTTAGACCTGTTAAGCCCCTACAATGAGCAGTTCTTC
TRBJ2-7,-,TRBV2,-,CASSETVGFSYEQYF,TGTGCCAGCAGTGAGACAGTGGGGTTCTCCTACGAGCAGTACTTC
TRBJ2-7,-,TRBV4-3,-,CASSQESWGLRYF,TGCGCCAGCAGCCAAGAAAGTTGGGGCCTAAGGTACTTC
TRBJ2-7,-,TRBV7-9,-,CSSSPTGSYEQYF,TGTTCCAGCAGCCCGACCGGGTCCTACGAGCAGTACTTC
TRBJ2-7,-,TRBV5-4,TRBD1,CASSSTSGTGGDEQYF,TGTGCCAGCAGTTCGACCTCCGGGACAGGGGGTGACGAGCAGTACTTC
TRBJ2-3,-,TRBV28,-,CASSFVAGTDTQYF,TGTGCCAGCAGTTTCGTCGCAGGGACAGATACGCAGTATTTT
TRBJ1-2,-,TRBV5-5,-,CASSRQDVNYGYTF,TGTGCCAGCAGCCGACAGGACGTGAACTATGGCTACACCTTC
TRBJ2-7,-,TRBV7-6,TRBD1,CASSLMGDRGFYEQYF,TGTGCCAGCAGCTTAATGGGGGACAGGGGGTTCTACGAGCAGTACTTC
TRBJ2-5,-,TRBV29-1,-,CSVDSGSETQYF,TGCAGCGTTGACTCCGGGTCGGAGACCCAGTACTTC
TRBJ1-5,few,TRBV10-3,-,CAISEGQGYQPQHF,TGTGCCATCAGTGAGGGGCAGGGTTATCAGCCCCAGCATTTT
TRBJ1-2,-,TRBV25-1,-,CASSEPGNYGYTF,TGTGCCAGCAGTGAGCCAGGGAACTATGGCTACACCTTC
TRBJ1-2,once,TRBV18,TRBD1,CASSPAGQGASSGYTF,TGTGCCAGCTCACCAGCGGGACAGGGGGCTTCGAGTGGCTACACCTTC